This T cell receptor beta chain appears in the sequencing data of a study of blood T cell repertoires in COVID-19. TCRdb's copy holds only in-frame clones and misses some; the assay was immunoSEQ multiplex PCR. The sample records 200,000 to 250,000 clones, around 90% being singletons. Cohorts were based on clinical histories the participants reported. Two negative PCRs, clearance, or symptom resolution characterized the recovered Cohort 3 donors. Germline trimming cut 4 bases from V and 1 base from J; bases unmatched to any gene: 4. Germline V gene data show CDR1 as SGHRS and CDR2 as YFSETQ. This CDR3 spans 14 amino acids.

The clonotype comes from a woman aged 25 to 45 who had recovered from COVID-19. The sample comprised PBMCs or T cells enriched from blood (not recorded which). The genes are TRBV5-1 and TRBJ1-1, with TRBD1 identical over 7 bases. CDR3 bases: TGCGCCAGCAGCCCGGGACAGCCGAACACTGAAGCTTTCTTT. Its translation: CASSPGQPNTEAFF.